The clone carrying this T cell receptor beta chain has a count of ten or more. It was template switching that added a universal primer site, and there were unique molecular identifiers on the cDNA. Each CDR3 protein is one row after TCRdb ran MiXCR on the 5' RACE reads. The repertoire holds about 730,000 distinct CDR3 sequences, with around 20% as singletons. The sample is drawn from a study of identical twins. A further study also used this sample, focusing on T cells expressing NK-cell markers.

This TCR was sampled from a woman between 18 and 29 years old in good health. The sequencing sample was made of PBMCs.

As DNA, the CDR3 is TGTGCCACCAGCCGGGGCGGGAGGGCCAAGACAGATACGCAGTATTTT. This translates into CATSRGGRAKTDTQYF. This sequence joins TRBV12-3 or TRBV12-4 and TRBJ2-3; 9 nucleotides match TRBD2. The CDR3 consists of 16 residues. Trimming at V came to 10 bases and at J to 3 bases, leaving 14 bases not matched to a gene.